This TCR beta chain was found in a study of blood T cell repertoires in COVID-19. The CDR3 totals 12 residues. The germline V gene encodes CDR1 SGHRS and CDR2 YFSETQ. Trimming removed 1 base at V and 3 bases at J, with 5 bases between. Per the authors' pipeline: Estimates of nucleated cell counts were drawn from the amplification of reference gene primers. The data were produced by immunoSEQ multiplex PCR, yet TCRdb's version contains in-frame clones alone and is incomplete. V and J calls and clone size are given by that table; D and trimming were obtained from the DNA. The table has fewer than 250,000 clones, around 83% seen once. In the case of this clone: Other DNA variants within this sample encode the same CDR3.

The sequencing sample was made of peripheral blood. The chain has TRBV5-1 and TRBJ2-7; D is unclear. The receptor was isolated from a woman between 50 and 59 years old with acute or convalescent COVID-19. DNA for the CDR3: TGCGCCAGCAGCTTGTCCGGCTACGAGCAGTACTTC. As protein: CASSLSGYEQYF.